Each of the 29 T cell receptor beta chains below was sequenced from the same sample in a study of metastatic and nonmetastatic thyroid tumors. TCRdb re-called the PCR reads with MiXCR. The profile shows 84,000 or so clones, approximately 9% of them singletons. Thyroid surgery took place with no prior treatment in any patient. Sequencing was performed on blood. The receptors shown here come from a female donor with papillary thyroid cancer or a benign thyroid nodule (not recorded which). Some clones in this sample may be carry-over from other donors' samples.

The rearrangement joins TRBV12-5 to TRBJ1-1; D call uncertain. V was cut by 2 bases and J by 2 bases, with 9 bases left in between. The CDR3 consists of 14 residues. Germline CDR1 and CDR2: LGHNT and FRNRAP. DNA for the CDR3: TGTGCTAGTGGTTTGAATCCGCTCAACACTGAAGCTTTCTTT. Its protein is CASGLNPLNTEAFF.

In this sample, this clone is medium-sized. This rearrangement joins TRBV6-1 to TRBJ2-6; 10 bases agree with TRBD1. The germline CDR1 and CDR2 sequences are MNHNS and SASEGT. This CDR3 has 16 residues. J lost 3 bases, V lost 7 bases, and 6 bases had no gene match. CDR3 nucleotide sequence: TGTGCCAGCACCCCGACAGGGGGCCATGGGGCCAACGTCCTGACTTTC. It encodes CASTPTGGHGANVLTF.

This chain uses TRBV11-1 with TRBJ2-1; D ambiguous. The V end lost 5 bases, the J end lost 1 base, and 12 bases lay between the germline ends. The CDR3 has 15 amino acids. CDR1 SGHAT and CDR2 FQDESV come from the germline V gene (reference sequence). CDR3 amino acids: CASSHDTSSYNEQFF. The CDR3 DNA reads as TGTGCCAGCAGCCATGACACAAGTTCCTACAATGAGCAGTTCTTC. The full variable domain, completed using reference TRBV11-1 and TRBJ2-1, is EAEVAQSPRYKITEKSQAVAFWCDPISGHATLYWYRQILGQGPELLVQFQDESVVDDSQLPKDRFSAERLKGVDSTLKIQPAELGDSAMYLCASSHDTSSYNEQFFGPGTRLTVL.

Only a few counts were recorded for this clone. The chain uses TRBV7-9 and TRBJ2-7, with D unresolved. Germline V gene lookup returns CDR1 SEHNR and CDR2 FQNEAQ (reference sequence). The CDR3 extends over 12 amino acids. V was shortened by 8 bases and J by 1 base, with 9 bases between the two germline ends. The CDR3 sequence is CASGDGSYEQYF. CDR3 nucleotides: TGTGCCAGCGGTGACGGTTCCTACGAGCAGTACTTC.

The table lists this clone with many counts. This chain connects TRBV5-1 to TRBJ1-2, with D hard to call. Germline values: CDR1 SGHRS, CDR2 YFSETQ. Trimming shortened V by 0 bases and J by 6 bases, and 6 bases separated the two germline ends. The CDR3 consists of 12 residues. CDR3 in DNA: TGCGCCAGCAGCTTGGAGTCAGATGGCTACACCTTC. Amino acids: CASSLESDGYTF.

The chain has TRBV7-3 and TRBJ2-5, with 10 nucleotides matching TRBD1. Germline V gene sequence: CDR1 SGHTA, CDR2 FQGTGA. This CDR3 comprises 19 residues. The junction had 16 bases not matched to a gene; V was cut back by 1 base and J by 5 bases. CDR3 amino acids: CASSLRVLRLDRGRETQYF. Here the CDR3 DNA reads TGTGCCAGCAGCTTAAGAGTCTTGAGATTGGACAGGGGGAGGGAGACCCAGTACTTC.

The sample holds many counts of this clone. The CDR3 sequence: CSAYRGRETQYF. The DNA of the CDR3 is TGCAGTGCTTACAGAGGGCGGGAGACCCAGTACTTC. The chain employs TRBV20-1 and TRBJ2-5, with D tentatively TRBD2 (5 bases). Germline V gene sequence: CDR1 DFQATT, CDR2 SNEGSKA (reference sequence). The V and J ends lost 5 bases and 5 bases respectively, with 12 bases between them. CDR3 length: 12 amino acids.

Many counts were recorded for this clone. The chain has TRBV20-1 and TRBJ2-5; 10 positions match TRBD1. This CDR3 region has 14 residues. In germline, CDR1 is DFQATT, CDR2 SNEGSKA (reference sequence). V lost 2 bases to trimming and J lost 4 bases; unmatched junction nucleotides: 4. CDR3 protein: CSARPGQGTETQYF. Written as DNA, the CDR3 is TGCAGTGCTAGACCGGGACAGGGGACAGAGACCCAGTACTTC.

This clone was detected many times. The chain is built from TRBV2 and TRBJ2-7; D might be TRBD1 (5 bases). The CDR3 is 15 residues long. V gave up 3 bases and J gave up 3 bases, with 15 bases separating them. The germline gives CDR1 SNHLY, CDR2 FYNNEI. The CDR3 spells CASSDRSTGSYEQYF. The CDR3 region has the DNA TGTGCCAGCAGTGATCGATCAACAGGAAGCTACGAGCAGTACTTC.

In its sample, this clone was seen many times. The CDR3 sequence is CASIPGGTGELFF. In DNA form, the CDR3 reads TGTGCCAGCATCCCGGGAGGCACCGGGGAGCTGTTTTTT. The gene calls are TRBV12-3 or TRBV12-4 and TRBJ2-2, with 7 bases fitting TRBD2. This CDR3 comprises 13 residues. J gave up 4 bases and V 7 bases, and 3 bases lay outside the gene matches.

This clone turned up a few times. CDR3 coding DNA: TGTGCCAGTACCCCCGGCGGGGGGGCGGATACGCAGTATTTT. This sequence encodes CASTPGGGADTQYF. The genes are TRBV19 and TRBJ2-3; TRBD2 aligns across 9 bases. V trimming: 7 bases; J trimming: 6 bases; junction bases outside the gene matches: 8. There are 14 residues in the CDR3. Germline V lookup: CDR1 LNHDA, CDR2 SQIVND (reference sequence).

This clone was counted ten times or more. The V and J genes are TRBV6-2 or TRBV6-3 and TRBJ2-7, with 10 bases that match TRBD2. CDR3 length equals 15 residues. Trimming cost V 4 bases and J 3 bases; bases outside gene matches: 6. From germline, CDR1 is MNHEY and CDR2 SVGEGT. The CDR3 DNA reads as TGTGCCAGCAGTTTAGCGGGGGGACGCCTCTACGAGCAGTACTTC. Its translation: CASSLAGGRLYEQYF.

This clone appeared many times. The V gene is TRBV29-1, the J gene TRBJ2-5; D unclear. Trimming left V 6 bases short and J 1 base short, with 12 bases between. This CDR3 has 13 amino acids. Germline V CDR1 and CDR2: SQVTM, ANQGSEA. The CDR3 coding sequence is TGCAGCGTCCGGCTGGGGTCCCAAGAGACCCAGTACTTC. Translated, it gives CSVRLGSQETQYF.

In regard to this clone: This sequence may be a read error, since a much larger clone differs from it by one base. The rearrangement uses TRBV12-3 or TRBV12-4 and TRBJ2-3; no firm D call. V lost 3 bases, J lost 0 bases, and 10 bases lay in between. The CDR3 covers 15 residues. CDR3 sequence reads: CASSFRHSSTDTQYF. The CDR3 bases are TGTGCCAGCAGTTTTAGACATTCTAGCACAGATACGCAGTATTTT.

Details on this clone: This clone may be a read error of a much larger clone one base away. It is likely a read error, because the conserved phenylalanine at the end of the CDR3 is missing. This sequence joins TRBV7-2 and TRBJ1-2, with D unresolved. V was trimmed by 0 bases and J by 6 bases, leaving 11 bases between them. The CDR3 is 14 residues long. Germline assignment: CDR1 SGHTA and CDR2 FQGNSA. This chain's CDR3 is CASSLAGSWDGYTC. In nucleotides, the CDR3 is TGTGCCAGCAGCTTAGCGGGGAGTTGGGATGGCTACACCTGC.

This clone was seen at least ten times. The rearrangement joins TRBV4-1 to TRBJ1-4; 10 bases align to TRBD1. V was pared by 8 bases and J by 4 bases, with 10 bases of the junction left unmatched. In germline, CDR1 is MGHRA, CDR2 YSYEKL. The CDR3 loop spans 16 amino acids. The CDR3 nucleotides are TGCGCCAGCGATCCGGGACAGGGGTATGGTAATGAAAAACTGTTTTTT. Residues: CASDPGQGYGNEKLFF.

This clone was recorded at least ten times. The CDR3, as DNA: TGTGCCTGGAGTTGGGGGGCTCGGGCCTACGAGCAGTACTTC. Amino acid sequence: CAWSWGARAYEQYF. The chain uses TRBV30 and TRBJ2-7; possibly TRBD1 or TRBD2 for D (6 bases each). Trimming removed 2 bases at V and 2 bases at J, with 13 bases between. The CDR3 spans 14 residues. Per the germline V gene, CDR1 is GTSNPN and CDR2 is SVGIG (reference sequence).

This clone appeared many times. V usage is TRBV6-1 and J usage is TRBJ2-5; possibly TRBD2 for D (7 bases). With 8 bases removed from V and 2 bases from J, the gap between germline ends came to 18 bases. The CDR3 totals 15 residues. The germline CDR1 and CDR2 sequences are MNHNS and SASEGT. DNA for the CDR3: TGTGCCAGCGGCCGGGGAGGGGGGAAACAAGAGACCCAGTACTTC. This gives the protein CASGRGGGKQETQYF.

This clone was detected many times. The chain is built from TRBV6-1 and TRBJ1-1; D perhaps matches TRBD1 (5 bases). This CDR3 has 16 residues. The germline gives CDR1 MNHNS, CDR2 SASEGT. Trimming left V 4 bases short and J 4 bases short, with 19 bases between. CDR3 protein: CASSGAHGEGPTEAFF. CDR3 nucleotides: TGTGCCAGCAGTGGGGCTCATGGGGAGGGGCCCACTGAAGCTTTCTTT.

This clone was counted between two and nine times. The chain recombines TRBV3-1 with TRBJ2-6, with a possible D match to TRBD2 (5 bases). CDR1 is LGHDT, CDR2 YNNKEL, per germline (reference sequence). The CDR3 covers 16 residues. Deletions cut 5 bases from V and 0 bases from J, with 11 bases between. DNA for the CDR3: TGTGCCAGCAGCGATCGAGGGTTCTCTGGGGCCAACGTCCTGACTTTC. Its protein product is CASSDRGFSGANVLTF.

This clone was counted ten times or more. The genes are TRBV11-3 and TRBJ1-1; D is undetermined. The V gene lost 5 bases and the J gene lost 0 bases, with 7 bases spanning the gap. The CDR3 loop spans 13 amino acids. Germline values: CDR1 SGHNT, CDR2 YENEEA. CDR3 coding DNA: TGTGCCAGCAGCCAGCGAATGAACACTGAAGCTTTCTTT. Its protein product is CASSQRMNTEAFF.

This clone turned up a few times. With a much larger clone just one base away, this may be a read error. Other DNA sequences in this specimen translate into the identical CDR3. This chain uses TRBV28 with TRBJ2-5; D is perhaps TRBD1 (6 bases). The CDR3 spans 13 residues. Germline V gene lookup returns CDR1 MDHEN and CDR2 SYDVKM. V shed 9 bases and J shed 3 bases, with 14 bases lying between them. Written as DNA, the CDR3 is TGTGCCAGTAGGCTCAGGGACAAAGAGACCCAGTACTTC. Amino acid sequence: CASRLRDKETQYF.

This clone was counted ten times or more. This sample also contains other DNA sequences that code for the same CDR3. The rearrangement joins TRBV29-1 to TRBJ2-2; 8 bases are shared with TRBD2. Germline values: CDR1 SQVTM, CDR2 ANQGSEA. This CDR3 is built from 15 residues. J lost 0 bases, V lost 7 bases, and 7 bases had no gene match. CDR3 protein: CSAGRGETNTGELFF. In nucleotides, the CDR3 is TGCAGCGCTGGGCGGGGGGAGACGAACACCGGGGAGCTGTTTTTT.

To note about this clone: A clone one base away is much larger, so this may be a read error. The rearrangement joins TRBV19 to TRBJ2-3; D call uncertain. The CDR3 has 12 residues. V lost 8 bases to trimming and J lost 2 bases, with 8 bases between them. Germline CDR1 and CDR2: LNHDA and SQIVND (reference sequence). In DNA form, the CDR3 reads TGTGCCAGTTTACGGGCCACAGATACGCAGTATTTT. Its translation: CASLRATDTQYF.

The V and J genes are TRBV24-1 and TRBJ2-5; tentative D call: TRBD2 (6 bases). The germline gives CDR1 KGHDR, CDR2 SFDVKD. The V and J ends lost 3 bases and 5 bases respectively, with 21 bases between them. The CDR3 is 17 residues long. As DNA, the CDR3 is TGTGCCACCAGTGATCCTTTTCGGGACTCCCAAGGGGAGACCCAGTACTTC. This encodes CATSDPFRDSQGETQYF.

In its sample, this clone was seen many times. The chain recombines TRBV5-1 with TRBJ2-7, with D perhaps matching TRBD2 (5 bases). Germline V CDR1 and CDR2: SGHRS, YFSETQ. V lost 2 bases to trimming and J lost 5 bases, with 5 bases between them. The CDR3 has 11 residues. The CDR3 nucleotides are TGCGCCAGCAGCTTCGGGAACGAGCAGTACTTC. This codes for CASSFGNEQYF.

The rearrangement joins TRBV6-2 or TRBV6-3 to TRBJ2-5, with 8 bases fitting TRBD2. The CDR3 length is 15 residues. After removal of 5 bases from V and 1 base from J, the junction contained 6 bases not matched to a gene. The germline gives CDR1 MNHEY, CDR2 SVGEGT. In nucleotides, the CDR3 is TGTGCCAGCAGTGCCAGCGGGGGATCCCAAGAGACCCAGTACTTC. Protein: CASSASGGSQETQYF.

This clone has a count of ten or more. One end of the junction varies from germline; a read error may be responsible. This rearrangement joins TRBV2 to TRBJ2-4; D could derive from TRBD1 or TRBD2 (5 bases each). CDR3 size: 11 residues. CDR1 and CDR2 (germline): SNHLY, FYNNEI. CDR3 sequence: CASSDGAHVDF. The CDR3 DNA reads TGTGCCAGCAGTGACGGGGCCCACGTCGACTTC.

This clone came up many times. The chain is built from TRBV9 and TRBJ2-2; D perhaps matches TRBD1 (6 bases). The germline CDR1 and CDR2 sequences are SGDLS and YYNGEE. V lost 2 bases, J lost 5 bases, and 10 bases lay in between. The CDR3 spans 14 residues. For the CDR3, the DNA is TGTGCCAGCAGCGTCACAGGGAAGACCGGGGAGCTGTTTTTT. Residues: CASSVTGKTGELFF.